What follows is one TCR beta chain and its context. No antigen is known for it. No per-base quality is available; no much larger clone lies one base away. CD3+ T cells were initially rested overnight at over 2 million cells/mL in RPMI 1640 lacking fetal bovine serum. Following the manufacturer's instructions, MACS immunomagnetic beads were used to pull CD3+ T cells out of the PBMCs. The data derive from a study of T cell repertoires and leukemia-associated antigens (dated by TCRdb to the late 2010s). Broadly, across the study: Around 16 million effective reads were obtained overall, with each sample giving about 5.1 to 6.6 million read pairs and 3.3 to 5.0 million effective reads. The study aimed to identify which antigen a TCR Vbeta21 clone previously found in CML patients recognizes, using in vitro peptide stimulation of healthy T cells.

Total RNA was extracted from the cultured T cells using TRIzol reagent. 5' rapid amplification of cDNA ends (5'RACE) was the method used to amplify TCRbeta libraries from the RNA. Before sequencing, Qubit, an Agilent instrument, and quantitative PCR were used to check library concentration and integrity. A commercial service provider sequenced the qualified libraries on Illumina HiSeq or MiSeq. The paper's processing steps were these. MiXCR version 1.8.2 was used to identify TCR sequences in each sample. Qualified clones required a CDR3 longer than four amino acids, an in-frame nucleotide length, and no stop codon. A read containing the complete CDR3 structure was defined as an effective read. Expanded clones were validated by RT-PCR with 24 Vbeta primers, GeneScan spectratyping, and Sanger sequencing. Using fastp trimming at Q25 and MiXCR clonotype assembly, TCRdb reanalyzed the public sequencing data and kept in-frame beta chains. Each CDR3 protein appears once, grouped with its most common genes and DNA. The V and J calls were not made by the authors but by TCRdb's processing. For this sample the table gives 11,000 or so distinct CDR3 sequences, of which about two fifths were detected only once. Roughly 30% of the sample is held by the ten biggest clonotypes.

What the study reported, not specific to this receptor: Numbers of Vbeta genes (approximately 60), Jbeta genes (roughly 15), VDJ rearrangements and unique CDR3s did not differ significantly among the four groups. The antigen specificity and function of the expanded clones were not directly tested and needed further investigation.

From a lookup of the germline V gene (reference sequence), CDR1 and CDR2 are DFQATT and SNEGSKA. The CDR3, from cysteine to phenylalanine, totals 14 residues. This entry keeps only the CDR3 DNA: 42 bases, framed from base 1. The trim is 4 bases for V and 8 bases for J, with a gap of 18 bases between the germline ends. This TCR derives from a female donor in good health. The chain is encoded by TRBV20-1 joined to TRBJ2-1; no D gene is confidently identified. What was sequenced was CD3+ T cells sorted from blood and cultured. The CDR3 is CSATGPLDADEQFF. In nucleotides, the sequence is TGCAGTGCTACCGGGCCTCTCGATGCGGATGAGCAGTTCTTC.